This T cell receptor beta chain was identified during a study of vaccination and CD4 T cells after COVID-19. Study-wide background: The authors used overlapping spike peptides from SARS-CoV-2, HCoV-NL63, HCoV-OC43 and HCoV-229E to stimulate cells.

CDR1 MNHNS and CDR2 SASEGT come from the germline V gene. The CDR3 extends over 16 amino acids. The assay that was used to sequence DNA from cultured CD4+ T cells was the Oncomine TCR Beta short-read assay. TCRdb processed the PCR reads anew with MiXCR; each CDR3 protein has one entry. The sample records roughly 14,000 distinct CDR3 sequences, about half being singletons. A word on this clonotype: The antigen remains undetermined. One end of the junction does not line up with germline, which may come from a read error.

Treatment reported: roughly 11-day PBMC culture with coronavirus spike peptide pools or control peptides (ViraFEST assay). Before TCRs were sequenced, ViraFEST expanded antigen-specific T cells with peptide pools. Each well held under 2.5 million PBMCs in IL-2 (about 9.6 IU/ml) medium with about 10 ug/ml peptide pools. V usage is TRBV6-1 and J usage is TRBJ1-2; 10 bases map to TRBD1. This sequence originates from a human donor who had recovered from COVID-19. The sequencing here drew on CD4+ T cells from blood, cultured in vitro, taken before SARS-CoV-2 vaccination. The CDR3 DNA follows: TGTGCCAGCAGTCGCGGCGGGACAGGGGATTTATATGGCAACACCTTC. This codes for CASSRGGTGDLYGNTF.